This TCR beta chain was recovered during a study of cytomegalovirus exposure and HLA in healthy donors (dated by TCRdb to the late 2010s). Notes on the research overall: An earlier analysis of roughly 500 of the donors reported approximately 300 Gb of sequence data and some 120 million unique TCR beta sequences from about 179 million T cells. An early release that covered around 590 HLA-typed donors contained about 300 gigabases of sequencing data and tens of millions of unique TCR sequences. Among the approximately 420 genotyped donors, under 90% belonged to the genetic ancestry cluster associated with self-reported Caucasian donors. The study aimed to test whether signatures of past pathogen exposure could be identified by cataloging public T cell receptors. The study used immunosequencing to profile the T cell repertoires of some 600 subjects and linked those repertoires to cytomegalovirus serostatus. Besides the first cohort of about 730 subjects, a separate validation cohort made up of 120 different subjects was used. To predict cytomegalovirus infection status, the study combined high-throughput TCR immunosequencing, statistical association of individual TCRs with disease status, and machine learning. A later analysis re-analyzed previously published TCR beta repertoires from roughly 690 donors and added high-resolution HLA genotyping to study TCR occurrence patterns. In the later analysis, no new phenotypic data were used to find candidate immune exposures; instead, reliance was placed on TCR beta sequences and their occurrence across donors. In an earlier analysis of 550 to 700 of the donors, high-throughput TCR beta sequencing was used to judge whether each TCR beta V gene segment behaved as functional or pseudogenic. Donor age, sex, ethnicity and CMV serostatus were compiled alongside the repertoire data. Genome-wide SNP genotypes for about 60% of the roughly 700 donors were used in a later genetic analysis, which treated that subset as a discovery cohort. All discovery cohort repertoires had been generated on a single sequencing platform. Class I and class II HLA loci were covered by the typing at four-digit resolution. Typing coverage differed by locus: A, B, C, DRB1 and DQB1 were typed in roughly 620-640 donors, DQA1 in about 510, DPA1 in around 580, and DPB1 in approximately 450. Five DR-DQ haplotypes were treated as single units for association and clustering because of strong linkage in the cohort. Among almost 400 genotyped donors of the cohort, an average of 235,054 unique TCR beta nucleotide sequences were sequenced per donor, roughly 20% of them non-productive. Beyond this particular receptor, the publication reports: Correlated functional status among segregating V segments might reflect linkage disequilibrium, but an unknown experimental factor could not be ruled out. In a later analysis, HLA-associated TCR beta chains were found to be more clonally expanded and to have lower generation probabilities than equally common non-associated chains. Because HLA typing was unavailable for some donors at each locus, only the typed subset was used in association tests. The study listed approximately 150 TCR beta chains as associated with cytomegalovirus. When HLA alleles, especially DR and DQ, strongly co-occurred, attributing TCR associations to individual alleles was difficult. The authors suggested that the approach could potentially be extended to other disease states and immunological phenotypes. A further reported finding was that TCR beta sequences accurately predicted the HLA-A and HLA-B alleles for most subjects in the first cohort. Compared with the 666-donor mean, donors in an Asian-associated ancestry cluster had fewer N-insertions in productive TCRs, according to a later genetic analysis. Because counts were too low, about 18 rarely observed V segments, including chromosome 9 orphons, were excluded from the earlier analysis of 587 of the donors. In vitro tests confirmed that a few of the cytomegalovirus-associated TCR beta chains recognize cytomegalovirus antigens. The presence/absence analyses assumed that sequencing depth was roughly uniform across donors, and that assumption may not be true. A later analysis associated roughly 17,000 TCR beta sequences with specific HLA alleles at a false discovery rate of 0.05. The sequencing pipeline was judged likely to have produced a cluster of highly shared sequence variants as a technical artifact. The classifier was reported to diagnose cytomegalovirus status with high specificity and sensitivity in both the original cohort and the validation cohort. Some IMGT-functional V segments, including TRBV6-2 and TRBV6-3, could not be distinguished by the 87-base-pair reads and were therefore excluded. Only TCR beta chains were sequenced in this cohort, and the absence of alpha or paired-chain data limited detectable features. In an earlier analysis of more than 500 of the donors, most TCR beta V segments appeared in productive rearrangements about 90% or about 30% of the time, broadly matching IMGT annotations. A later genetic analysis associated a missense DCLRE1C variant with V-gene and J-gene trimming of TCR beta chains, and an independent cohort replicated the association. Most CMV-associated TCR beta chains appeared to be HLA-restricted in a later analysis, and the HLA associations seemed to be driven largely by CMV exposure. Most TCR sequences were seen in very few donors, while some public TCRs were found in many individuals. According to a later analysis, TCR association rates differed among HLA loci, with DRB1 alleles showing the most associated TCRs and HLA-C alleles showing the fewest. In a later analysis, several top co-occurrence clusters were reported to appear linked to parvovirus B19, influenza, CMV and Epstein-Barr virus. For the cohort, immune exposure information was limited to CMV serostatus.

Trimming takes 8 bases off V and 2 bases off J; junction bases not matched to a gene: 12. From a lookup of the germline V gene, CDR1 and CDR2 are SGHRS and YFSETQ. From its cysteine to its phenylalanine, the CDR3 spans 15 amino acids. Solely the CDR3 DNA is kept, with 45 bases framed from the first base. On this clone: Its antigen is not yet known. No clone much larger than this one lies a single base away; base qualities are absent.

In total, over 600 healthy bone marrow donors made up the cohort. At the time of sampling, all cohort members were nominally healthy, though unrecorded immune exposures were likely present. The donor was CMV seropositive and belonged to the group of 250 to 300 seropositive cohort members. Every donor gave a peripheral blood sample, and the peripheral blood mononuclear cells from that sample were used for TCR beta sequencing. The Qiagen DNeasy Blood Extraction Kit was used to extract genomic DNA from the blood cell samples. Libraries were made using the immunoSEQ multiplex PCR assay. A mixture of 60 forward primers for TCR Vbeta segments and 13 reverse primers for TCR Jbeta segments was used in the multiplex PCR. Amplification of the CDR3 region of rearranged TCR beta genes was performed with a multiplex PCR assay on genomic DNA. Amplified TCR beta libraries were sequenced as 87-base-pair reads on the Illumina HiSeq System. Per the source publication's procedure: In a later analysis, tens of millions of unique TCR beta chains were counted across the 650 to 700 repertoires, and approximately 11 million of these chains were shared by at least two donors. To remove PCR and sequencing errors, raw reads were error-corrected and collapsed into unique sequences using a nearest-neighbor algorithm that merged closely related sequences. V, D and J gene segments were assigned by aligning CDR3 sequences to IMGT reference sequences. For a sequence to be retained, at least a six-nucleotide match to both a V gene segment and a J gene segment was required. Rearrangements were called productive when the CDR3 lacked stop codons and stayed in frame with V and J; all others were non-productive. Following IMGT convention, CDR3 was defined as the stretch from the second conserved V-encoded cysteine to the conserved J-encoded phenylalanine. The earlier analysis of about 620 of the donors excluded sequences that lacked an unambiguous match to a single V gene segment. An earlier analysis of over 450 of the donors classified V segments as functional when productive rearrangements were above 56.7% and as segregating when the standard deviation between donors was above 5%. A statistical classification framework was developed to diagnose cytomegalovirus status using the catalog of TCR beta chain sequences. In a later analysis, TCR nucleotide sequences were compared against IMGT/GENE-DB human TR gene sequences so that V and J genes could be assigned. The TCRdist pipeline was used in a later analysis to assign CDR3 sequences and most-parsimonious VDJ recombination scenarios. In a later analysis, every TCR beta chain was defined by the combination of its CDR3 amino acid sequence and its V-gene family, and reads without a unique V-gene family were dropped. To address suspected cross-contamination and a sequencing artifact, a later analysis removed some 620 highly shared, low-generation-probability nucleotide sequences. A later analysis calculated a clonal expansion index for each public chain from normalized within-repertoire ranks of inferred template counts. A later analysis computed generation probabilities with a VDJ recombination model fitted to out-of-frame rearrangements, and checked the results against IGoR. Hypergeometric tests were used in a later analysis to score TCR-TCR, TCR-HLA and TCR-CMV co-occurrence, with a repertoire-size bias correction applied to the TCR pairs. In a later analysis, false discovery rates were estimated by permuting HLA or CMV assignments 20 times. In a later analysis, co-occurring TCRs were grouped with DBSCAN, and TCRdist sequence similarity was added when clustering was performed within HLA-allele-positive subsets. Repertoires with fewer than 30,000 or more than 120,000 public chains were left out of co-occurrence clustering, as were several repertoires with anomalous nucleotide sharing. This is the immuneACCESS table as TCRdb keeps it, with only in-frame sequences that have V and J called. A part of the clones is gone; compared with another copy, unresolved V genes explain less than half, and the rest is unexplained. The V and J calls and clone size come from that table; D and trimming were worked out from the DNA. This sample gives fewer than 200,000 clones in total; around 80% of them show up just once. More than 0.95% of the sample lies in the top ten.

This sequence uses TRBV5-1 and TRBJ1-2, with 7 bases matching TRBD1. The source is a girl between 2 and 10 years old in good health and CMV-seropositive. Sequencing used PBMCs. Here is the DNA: TGCGCCAGTAACAGGGGCACGACAGTGAACTATGGCTACACCTTC. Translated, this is CASNRGTTVNYGYTF.